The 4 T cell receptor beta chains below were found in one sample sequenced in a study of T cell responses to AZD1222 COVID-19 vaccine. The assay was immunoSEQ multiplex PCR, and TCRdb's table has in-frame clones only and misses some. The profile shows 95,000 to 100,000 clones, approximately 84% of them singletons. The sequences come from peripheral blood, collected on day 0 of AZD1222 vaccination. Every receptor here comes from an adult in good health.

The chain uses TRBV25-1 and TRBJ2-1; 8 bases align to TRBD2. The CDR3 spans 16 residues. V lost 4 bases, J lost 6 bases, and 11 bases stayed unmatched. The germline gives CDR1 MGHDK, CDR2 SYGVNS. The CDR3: CASSAGGQGLSNEQFF. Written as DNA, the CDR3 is TGTGCCAGCAGTGCGGGGGGGCAGGGGTTGAGCAATGAGCAGTTCTTC.

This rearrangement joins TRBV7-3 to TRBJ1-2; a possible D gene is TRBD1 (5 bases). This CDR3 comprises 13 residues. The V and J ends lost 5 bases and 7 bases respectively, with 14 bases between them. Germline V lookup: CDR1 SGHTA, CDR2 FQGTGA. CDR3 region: CASSAGGGGGYTF. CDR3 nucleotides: TGTGCCAGCAGCGCCGGGGGAGGAGGTGGCTACACCTTC.

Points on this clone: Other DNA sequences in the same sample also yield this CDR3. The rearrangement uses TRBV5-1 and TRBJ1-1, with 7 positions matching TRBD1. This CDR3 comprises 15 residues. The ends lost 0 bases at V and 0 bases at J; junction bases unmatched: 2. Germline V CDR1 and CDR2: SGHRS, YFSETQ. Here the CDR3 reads CASSLGQGMNTEAFF. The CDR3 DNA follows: TGCGCCAGCAGCTTGGGACAGGGAATGAACACTGAAGCTTTCTTT.

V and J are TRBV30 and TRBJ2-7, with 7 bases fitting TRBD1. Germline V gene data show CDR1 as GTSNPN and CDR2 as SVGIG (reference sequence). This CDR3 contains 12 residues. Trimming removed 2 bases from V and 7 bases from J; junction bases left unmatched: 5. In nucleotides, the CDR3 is TGTGCCTGGAGTTTACAGGGGTATGAGCAGTACTTC. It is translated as CAWSLQGYEQYF.